These 6 T cell receptor beta chains were sequenced from one sample in a study of blood T cell repertoires in COVID-19. Generated by immunoSEQ multiplex PCR, the TCRdb table keeps only in-frame clones and is missing some. The sample contains approximately 470,000 clones, 87% of which appear only once. Material: PBMCs or T cells enriched from blood (not recorded which). Receptors originate from a woman aged 18-29 years who had recovered from COVID-19.

The chain joins TRBV5-1 to TRBJ1-5; D not resolved. This CDR3 region has 16 residues. From germline, CDR1 is SGHRS and CDR2 YFSETQ. Deletions cut 2 bases from V and 2 bases from J, with 14 bases between. CDR3 amino acids: CASSLNGMHGNQPQHF. CDR3 nucleotides: TGCGCCAGCAGCTTAAACGGGATGCATGGCAATCAGCCCCAGCATTTT. The complete variable domain, with remaining parts taken from reference TRBV5-1 and TRBJ1-5, reads KAGVTQTPRYLIKTRGQQVTLSCSPISGHRSVSWYQQTPGQGLQFLFEYFSETQRNKGNFPGRFSGRQFSNSRSEMNVSTLELGDSALYLCASSLNGMHGNQPQHFGDGTRLSIL.

This clone occurred once. The V and J genes are TRBV7-8 and TRBJ1-1, with D possibly TRBD1 on 5 matching bases. Per the germline V gene, CDR1 is SGHVS and CDR2 is FQNEAQ. The germline V and J ends were trimmed by 6 bases and 6 bases, with 20 bases remaining between them. This CDR3 spans 15 amino acids. CDR3 in amino acids: CASSLRRVRGSEAFF. The DNA for the CDR3 is TGTGCCAGCAGTTTAAGGCGCGTTAGGGGATCTGAAGCTTTCTTT.

This chain links TRBV4-1 with TRBJ2-1; D perhaps matches TRBD2 (6 bases). Germline-derived CDR1 and CDR2 are MGHRA and YSYEKL. The CDR3 is made up of 17 amino acids. Trimming removed 3 bases at V and 2 bases at J, with 17 bases between. CDR3 DNA sequence: TGCGCCAGCAGCCAGACTCCAGGGAGGCAACCCTACAATGAGCAGTTCTTC. It codes for CASSQTPGRQPYNEQFF.

This clone was detected only once. This sequence joins TRBV21-1 and TRBJ1-4; no DNA check was done on the table's D call, TRBD1. TRBV21-1 is a pseudogene. The CDR3 has 16 amino acids. CDR3 in amino acids: CASSALQGAADEKLFF. The CDR3, as DNA: TGTGCCAGCAGCGCCCTACAGGGGGCGGCGGATGAAAAACTGTTTTTT.

V usage is TRBV4-1 and J usage is TRBJ1-6; D uncertain. Germline-derived CDR1 and CDR2 are MGHRA and YSYEKL. This CDR3 is built from 16 residues. V lost 0 bases and J lost 7, with 13 bases in between. The CDR3 region has the DNA TGCGCCAGCAGCCAAGAACGGAGGGCCCTAAATTCACCCCTCCACTTT. Encoded protein: CASSQERRALNSPLHF.

In the case of this clone: The same CDR3 is also encoded by other DNA sequences in this sample. This sequence joins TRBV6-6 and TRBJ1-1; D remains ambiguous. CDR3 length: 13 amino acids. V was clipped by 5 bases and J by 1 base, with 8 bases between them. Germline CDR1 is MNHNY and CDR2 is SVGAGI (reference sequence). The CDR3 reads CASSPVRNTEAFF. The CDR3 DNA follows: TGTGCCAGCAGTCCCGTGCGGAACACTGAAGCTTTCTTT.